This TCR beta chain was captured in a study of T cells after yellow fever vaccination. This clonotype occurred many times. Looked up from germline, CDR1 is SNHLY and CDR2 is FYNNEI. The CDR3 totals 14 residues. V lost 5 bases, J lost 4 bases, and 14 bases lay in between. TCRdb fed the 5' RACE reads into MiXCR, producing one record per CDR3 protein. Found here are around 150,000 distinct CDR3 sequences, around 7.3% of them singletons; the top ten hold 2.5%. Here the sequenced sample was CD4+ T cells sorted from PBMCs, taken 5 to 6 days after the first yellow fever vaccination. The V call is TRBV2, the J call TRBJ1-1; D is undetermined. The clonotype was recovered from a man aged 18-30 years who received the YFV17D yellow fever vaccine. CDR3 in amino acids: CASSLSTEGTEAFF. CDR3 in DNA: TGTGCCAGCAGTCTATCCACGGAGGGCACTGAAGCTTTCTTT.